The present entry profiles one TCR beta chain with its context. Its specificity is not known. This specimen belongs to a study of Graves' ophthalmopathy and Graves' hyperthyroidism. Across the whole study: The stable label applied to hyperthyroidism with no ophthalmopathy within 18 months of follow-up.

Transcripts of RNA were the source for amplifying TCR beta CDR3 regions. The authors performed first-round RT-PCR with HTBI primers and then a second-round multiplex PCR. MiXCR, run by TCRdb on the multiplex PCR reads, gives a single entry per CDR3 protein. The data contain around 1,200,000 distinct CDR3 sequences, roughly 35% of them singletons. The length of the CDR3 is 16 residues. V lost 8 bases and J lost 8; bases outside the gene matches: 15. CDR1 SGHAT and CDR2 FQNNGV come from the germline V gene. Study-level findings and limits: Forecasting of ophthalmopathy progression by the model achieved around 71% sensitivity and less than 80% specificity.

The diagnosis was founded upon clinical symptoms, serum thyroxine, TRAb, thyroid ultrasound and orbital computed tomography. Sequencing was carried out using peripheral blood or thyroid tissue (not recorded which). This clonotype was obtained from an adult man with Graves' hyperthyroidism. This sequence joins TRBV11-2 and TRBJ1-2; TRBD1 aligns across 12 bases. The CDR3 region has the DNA TGTGCCAGCTCACAACCGGGACAGGGGGCTTCTGGCGGCTACACCTTC. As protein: CASSQPGQGASGGYTF.